This T cell receptor beta chain emerged from a study of T-cell memory formation after mild COVID-19. Study conclusions and caveats: Most CD4+ clones that shrank were in CM and EM, while CD8+ ones turned up in EMRA. A balance of CD4 and CD8 characterized clones contracting day 15 to 85, whereas later expanders leaned CD4+. The SARS-CoV-2 specificity of second-wave clones reaching peak at day 37 remained unverified.

Constant-segment-primed 5'RACE gave TCR alpha and TCR beta cDNA libraries with sample barcodes and UMIs. TCRdb called the 5' RACE reads again in MiXCR, with one record for every CDR3 protein. This table holds roughly 130,000 distinct CDR3 sequences, less than 6.5% found once. The CDR3 has 14 amino acids. Germline CDR1 DFQATT, CDR2 SNEGSKA (reference sequence). V was trimmed by 3 bases and J by 0 bases, leaving 8 bases between them. This clonotype was recorded a few times. Its antigen is currently unknown. The clonotype was recovered from an adult woman who had mild COVID-19 (a few samples of this study predate the infection). Cell type and time point are not known. The specimen was PBMCs or a T cell subset sorted from them (not recorded which). V is TRBV20-1 and J is TRBJ1-4; the D is unclear. CDR3 sequence: CSARDVATNEKLFF. CDR3 in DNA: TGCAGTGCTAGGGACGTAGCAACTAATGAAAAACTGTTTTTT.